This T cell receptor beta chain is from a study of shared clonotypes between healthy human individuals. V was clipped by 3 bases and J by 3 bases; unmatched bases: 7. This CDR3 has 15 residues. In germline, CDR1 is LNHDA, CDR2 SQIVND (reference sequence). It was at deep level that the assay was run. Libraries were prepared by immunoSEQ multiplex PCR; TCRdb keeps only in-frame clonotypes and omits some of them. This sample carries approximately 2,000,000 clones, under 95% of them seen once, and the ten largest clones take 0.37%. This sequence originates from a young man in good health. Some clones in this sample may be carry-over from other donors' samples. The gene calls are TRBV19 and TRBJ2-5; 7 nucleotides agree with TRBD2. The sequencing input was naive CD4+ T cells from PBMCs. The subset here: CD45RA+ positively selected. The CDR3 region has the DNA TGTGCCAGTAGTATGGGCCTAGGGAGGGAAGAGACCCAGTACTTC. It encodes CASSMGLGREETQYF.